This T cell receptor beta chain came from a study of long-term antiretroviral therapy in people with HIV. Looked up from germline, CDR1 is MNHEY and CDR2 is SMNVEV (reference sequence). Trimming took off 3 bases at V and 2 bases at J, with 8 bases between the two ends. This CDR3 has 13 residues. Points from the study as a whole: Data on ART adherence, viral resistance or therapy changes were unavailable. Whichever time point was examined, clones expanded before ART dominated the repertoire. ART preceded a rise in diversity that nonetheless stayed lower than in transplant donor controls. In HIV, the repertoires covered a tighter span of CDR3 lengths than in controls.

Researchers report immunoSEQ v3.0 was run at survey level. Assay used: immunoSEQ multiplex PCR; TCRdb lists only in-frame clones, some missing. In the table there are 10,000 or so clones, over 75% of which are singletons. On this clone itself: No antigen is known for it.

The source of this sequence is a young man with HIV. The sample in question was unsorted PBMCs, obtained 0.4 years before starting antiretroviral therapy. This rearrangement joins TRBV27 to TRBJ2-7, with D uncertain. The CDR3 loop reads CASSLQYAYEQYF. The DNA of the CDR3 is TGTGCCAGCAGTTTGCAGTACGCCTACGAGCAGTACTTC.